Shown below are 12 T cell receptor beta chains from a single sample sequenced in a study of response to subunit inactivated influenza vaccine. In TCRdb, the RT-PCR reads were re-called with MiXCR into one record per CDR3 protein. The table has some 540,000 distinct CDR3 sequences, approximately 22% seen once. The sample also formed part of further work on T cells expressing NK-cell markers. That work adds: The cDNA for TCR beta came from 5'RACE template switching with UMIs.

The specimen comprised CD4+ T cells sorted from PBMCs, sampled 11 to 12 days after vaccination. The receptors were gathered from a man aged 50-60 years who received an inactivated influenza vaccine.

DNA for the CDR3: TGTGCCAGTTCTCCCGTCGGGACAGGGGCGAAACAGCCCCAGCATTTT. As protein: CASSPVGTGAKQPQHF. The V and J genes are TRBV6-1 and TRBJ1-5, with TRBD1 matching over 10 bases. Per the germline V gene, CDR1 is MNHNS and CDR2 is SASEGT. V was clipped by 9 bases and J by 7 bases; unmatched bases: 15. The CDR3 sequence is 16 residues long.

This clonotype appeared a few times. V gene TRBV30 combines with J gene TRBJ2-1; 7 bases match TRBD2. The CDR3 loop spans 12 amino acids. Germline V gives CDR1 GTSNPN, CDR2 SVGIG (reference sequence). The trim removed 1 base at V and 6 bases at J, leaving 0 bases unmatched. CDR3 in DNA: TGTGCCTGGAGTGGGGGGGGCAATGAGCAGTTCTTC. Residues: CAWSGGGNEQFF.

The chain couples TRBV20-1 to TRBJ1-1; no clear D. The CDR3 spans 11 residues. Germline-derived CDR1 and CDR2 are DFQATT and SNEGSKA (reference sequence). The germline V and J ends were trimmed by 5 bases and 8 bases, with 12 bases remaining between them. CDR3 coding DNA: TGCAGTGCTTTGGGAAACGGCGAAGCTTTCTTT. Encoded protein: CSALGNGEAFF.

The chain is built from TRBV24-1 and TRBJ2-1, with TRBD1 matching 7 bases. V lost 5 bases, J lost 3 bases, and 9 bases stayed unmatched. Germline assignment: CDR1 KGHDR and CDR2 SFDVKD. The length of the CDR3 is 16 residues. For the CDR3, the DNA is TGTGCCACCAGTGGATCCGAGGGGGCGGACTACAATGAGCAGTTCTTC. It specifies CATSGSEGADYNEQFF.

The chain is built from TRBV5-1 and TRBJ1-1, with TRBD1 matching over 7 bases. Trimming cost V 4 bases and J 0 bases; bases outside gene matches: 3. Germline V gene lookup returns CDR1 SGHRS and CDR2 YFSETQ. CDR3 length equals 14 residues. The chain's CDR3 is CASSTGQVNTEAFF. In DNA form, the CDR3 reads TGCGCCAGCAGCACCGGACAGGTGAACACTGAAGCTTTCTTT.

J is TRBJ2-3 and V is TRBV6-1; 9 bases are shared with TRBD2. CDR1 is MNHNS and CDR2 is SASEGT in the germline V gene. V lost 6 bases, J lost 3 bases, and 7 bases stayed unmatched. The CDR3 is made up of 15 amino acids. The chain's CDR3 is CASRRLAARTDTQYF. In nucleotides, the CDR3 is TGTGCCAGCAGGCGACTAGCGGCGAGGACAGATACGCAGTATTTT.

The chain is built from TRBV5-1 and TRBJ2-1; D is perhaps TRBD2 (6 bases). This CDR3 is 14 amino acids long. Germline V lookup: CDR1 SGHRS, CDR2 YFSETQ. V shed 5 bases and J shed 5 bases, with 14 bases lying between them. The CDR3 DNA is TGCGCCAGCAGTCCCCGCGGGATGGACAATGAGCAGTTCTTC. Translation gives CASSPRGMDNEQFF.

This clonotype has at least ten counts. The CDR3 DNA reads as TGTGCCAGCAGTTCGGACAGGGTGTTACGAGGCTACACCTTC. It specifies CASSSDRVLRGYTF. The chain carries TRBV6-1 and TRBJ1-2; 8 nucleotides match TRBD1. CDR1 MNHNS and CDR2 SASEGT come from the germline V gene. This CDR3 has 14 amino acids. Germline trimming cut 5 bases from V and 8 bases from J; bases unmatched to any gene: 10.

The V and J genes are TRBV5-5 and TRBJ1-2; D gene ambiguous. Germline assignment: CDR1 SGHKS and CDR2 YYEKEE (reference sequence). This CDR3 comprises 15 residues. Between the trimmed V and J ends, which lost 5 bases and 5 bases, there was a span of 19 bases. The CDR3 sequence: CASSSELGGLYGYTF. CDR3 DNA: TGTGCCAGCAGTTCAGAATTAGGAGGATTATATGGCTACACCTTC.

This clonotype was detected ten times or more. The chain joins TRBV29-1 to TRBJ2-5; possible D gene TRBD2, 6 bases. The length of the CDR3 is 13 residues. CDR1 and CDR2 from the germline V gene are SQVTM and ANQGSEA. V was shortened by 6 bases and J by 1 base, with 12 bases between the two germline ends. Written as DNA, the CDR3 is TGCAGCGTCGCGCGACTAGGCCAAGAGACCCAGTACTTC. It specifies CSVARLGQETQYF.

This clonotype was counted a few times. The chain is built from TRBV6-1 and TRBJ2-7, with D unresolved. CDR3 length: 13 amino acids. V was clipped by 0 bases and J by 4 bases, with 7 bases between them. The germline V gene has CDR1 MNHNS and CDR2 SASEGT. CDR3 bases: TGTGCCAGCAGTGAAGCCCCGGATTACGAGCAGTACTTC. Translation gives CASSEAPDYEQYF.

This clonotype turned up a few times. The rearrangement links TRBV4-3 to TRBJ2-5; no firm D call. Per the germline V gene, CDR1 is LGHNA and CDR2 is YSLEER. The V gene lost 0 bases and the J gene lost 3 bases, with 5 bases spanning the gap. The CDR3 is made up of 13 amino acids. The CDR3 DNA follows: TGCGCCAGCAGCCAAGATAGGGAAGAGACCCAGTACTTC. Its translation is CASSQDREETQYF.